This TCR beta chain was documented in a study of PD-L1 blockade in urothelial cancer. Study information: Blood analysis took place 3 weeks (second dose) and 6 weeks after treatment start.

Trimming took off 4 bases at V and 0 bases at J, with 10 bases between the two ends. Looked up from germline, CDR1 is SNHLY and CDR2 is FYNNEI. This CDR3 has 15 amino acids. Regarding time point: pretreatment peripheral blood. Locally advanced or metastatic urothelial carcinoma affected the patients. Individual patients had between 1 and 8 samples, taken pretreatment and on-treatment. Only in-frame clones appear in the TCRdb table, and some are missing; sequencing was by immunoSEQ multiplex PCR. The sample holds about 87,000 clones, less than 90% seen once. This chain connects TRBV2 to TRBJ1-3; D is perhaps TRBD1 (5 bases). The sequence was collected from a man aged 55-75 years with urothelial cancer. Sequencing was performed on PBMCs, taken around atezolizumab (anti-PD-L1) treatment. In nucleotides, the CDR3 is TGTGCCAGCAGTGCCGGCGGGGCCTCTGGAAACACCATATATTTT. It specifies CASSAGGASGNTIYF. The whole variable domain, remainder taken from reference TRBV2 and TRBJ1-3, is EPEVTQTPSHQVTQMGQEVILRCVPISNHLYFYWYRQILGQKVEFLVSFYNNEISEKSEIFDDQFSVERPDGSNFTLKIRSTKLEDSAMYFCASSAGGASGNTIYFGEGSWLTVV.